This record looks at one T cell receptor beta chain sequence and its context. The antigen is unknown. J gave up 8 bases and V 7 bases, and 15 bases lay outside the gene matches. CDR3 length: 16 amino acids. Germline CDR1 reads SQVTM; CDR2 reads ANQGSEA. This sample was taken from a study of T-cell memory formation after mild COVID-19. Whole-study context: For the most part, TCR clusters were specific to one donor. Study-wide points: Within pre-infection memory, some responding clones were found, suggesting cross-reactive memory joined. While clones contracting from day 15 to 85 were balanced between CD4 and CD8, later expanders leaned CD4+.

TCRdb recomputed calls from the 5' RACE reads with MiXCR, one row per CDR3 protein. The sample carries around 510,000 distinct CDR3 sequences, roughly 21% recorded once. The rearrangement links TRBV29-1 to TRBJ2-1, with TRBD1 matching over 12 bases. The TCR sequence derives from an adult woman who had mild COVID-19 (a few samples of this study predate the infection). Cell type and time point are not known. Sequences were obtained from PBMCs or a T cell subset sorted from them (not recorded which). For the CDR3, the DNA is TGCAGCGCCCCGGGACAGGGGGCCACCTTGAACGATGAGCAGTTCTTC. It specifies CSAPGQGATLNDEQFF.